This T cell receptor (beta chain) was retrieved from a study of cytomegalovirus exposure and HLA in healthy donors. In the PCR, 60 Vbeta and 13 Jbeta primers were used. The assay was immunoSEQ multiplex PCR, and TCRdb's table has in-frame clones only and misses some. The table includes around 210,000 clones, around 77% detected once. Germline V gene sequence: CDR1 MNHEY, CDR2 SMNVEV (reference sequence). J gave up 0 bases and V 0 bases, and 12 bases lay outside the gene matches. The CDR3 sequence is 19 residues long. This clone was recorded only once. The rearrangement uses TRBV27 and TRBJ2-7; 9 positions match TRBD1. Source material: PBMCs. This sequence was found in a woman in her 30s in good health and CMV-seronegative. In nucleotides, the CDR3 is TGTGCCAGCAGTTTATCGATCGGGGCGGACAGGGGTTTCTCCTACGAGCAGTACTTC. As protein: CASSLSIGADRGFSYEQYF.